This T cell receptor beta chain was recovered during a study of shared clonotypes between healthy human individuals. This table comes from immunoSEQ multiplex PCR, and its TCRdb copy is limited to in-frame clones, with some not included. The data hold about 2.1 million clones, with approximately 92% observed a single time. This clone has a single count. Cells designated naive CD8 were CD45RO-negative and were positively selected for CCR7, with terminally differentiated effector memory CD45RA+ cells excluded. This CDR3 contains 18 residues. Germline assignment: CDR1 SGHRS and CDR2 YFSETQ. V was trimmed by 0 bases and J by 2 bases, leaving 19 bases between them.

The source of this sequence is a man younger than 35 in good health. Some clones in this sample may be carry-over from other donors' samples. V is TRBV5-1 and J is TRBJ2-3, with D perhaps being TRBD1 or TRBD2 (6 bases each). The sequenced material came from naive CD8+ T cells from PBMCs. CDR3 nucleotides: TGCGCCAGCAGCTTGGCGGGGGCGGCGGTCCAATTCACAGATACGCAGTATTTT. Its protein product is CASSLAGAAVQFTDTQYF.